The rows below give T cell receptor beta chains drawn from one sample of a study of CD8 T cells in ankylosing spondylitis. In TCRdb, the 5' RACE reads were re-called with MiXCR into one record per CDR3 protein. The sample holds some 800,000 distinct CDR3 sequences, approximately 12% seen once. The sequenced sample consisted of blood, either unsorted or a sorted T cell fraction (not recorded which). These receptors were obtained from a male donor with ankylosing spondylitis. Both conserved end residues are part of each CDR3. D genes are given only for firm matches. Not every row has a clone size; where given, it reads once, few, many or a size class.

size	J	D	V	DNA	CDR3
-	TRBJ2-1	-	TRBV27	TGTGCCAGCAACGGGAGAAACTACAATGAGCAGTTCTTC	CASNGRNYNEQFF
-	TRBJ1-2	TRBD1	TRBV27	TGTGCCAGCAGCATCCTCATGCCGAAAGGGGGCCCCTGGGGCTACACCTTC	CASSILMPKGGPWGYTF
-	TRBJ1-2	TRBD1	TRBV28	TGTGCCAGCGGACAGGGGGCGCGAAATGGCTACACCTTC	CASGQGARNGYTF
many	TRBJ2-7	TRBD2	TRBV4-1	TGCGCCAGCAGCCAACGGACTAGCTACGAGCAGTACTTC	CASSQRTSYEQYF
-	TRBJ1-1	-	TRBV5-6	TGTGCCAGCAGCTTGGTTACTCTTTTGAACACTGAAGCTTTCTTT	CASSLVTLLNTEAFF
-	TRBJ1-1	-	TRBV20-1	TGCAGTGGTAGGAGGAACTTGAACACTGAAGCTTTCTTT	CSGRRNLNTEAFF
-	TRBJ2-5	-	TRBV21-1	TGTGCCAGCAGCAAGGGTGTAGCGGGACGATTAGAGACCCAGTACTTC	CASSKGVAGRLETQYF
few	TRBJ2-5	-	TRBV20-1	TGCAGTGCTAGTGGGGCGGGTCGGGGGCAAGAGACCCAGTACTTC	CSASGAGRGQETQYF
many	TRBJ2-7	-	TRBV5-5	TGTGCCAGCAGCAGAACAGGAAGCCCCTACGAGCAGTACTTC	CASSRTGSPYEQYF
-	TRBJ1-4	-	TRBV7-2	TGTGCCAGCACGAGGGGCAGGGAAGATGAAAAACTGTTTTTT	CASTRGREDEKLFF